Given below is one T cell receptor beta chain in context. The specificity of this receptor is unknown. No much larger clone is present one base from it, and per-base qualities are unavailable. TCRbeta CDR3 regions were amplified from genomic DNA by means of the immunoSEQ Assay, a bias-controlled multiplex PCR. Per the source publication's procedure: The number of nucleated cells in each sample was estimated by amplification of reference gene primers within the assay. Sequence reads were collapsed and filtered to measure the absolute abundance of every unique TCRbeta CDR3 rearrangement. For each sample, productive Simpson clonality was calculated as the square root of Simpson's diversity index across productive rearrangements. The immuneACCESS repertoire file appears here via TCRdb, limited to in-frame rearrangements. These files lack a portion of the clones; in checked studies, under half of the deficit traces to unresolved V genes, and the cause of the others is not known. That table is the source of V, J and clone size, and D and trimming were worked out from the DNA. This sample holds roughly 100,000 clones; approximately 90% were observed only once. The ten most abundant clones make up approximately 4.1% of the sample.

The sample originates from a study of blood T cell repertoires in COVID-19 (TCRdb year 2020). About the study as a whole: Samples covering the acute and convalescent phases of COVID-19 were provided by collaborators in the United States, Italy and Spain. The dataset comprised deeply sampled blood TCRbeta repertoires from subjects exposed to, actively infected with, or recovered from COVID-19. Where available, HLA class I and class II types were obtained from metadata supplied by the sample provider rather than from assay-based typing. Samples came from the ongoing ImmuneRACE study (first 160 participants) plus 1,254 subjects from 6 global collaborators. The repertoires were released in a freely available public database meant as a resource for research on the immune response to SARS-CoV-2. The material from the prospective study consisted of cDNA or gDNA derived from T cells, B-cell-depleted T cells, or PBMCs. A de-identified subject ID, COVID-19 status, age in years and sex were almost always included in the sample metadata. The paper's findings and limits, for the study overall: Clinical and demographic metadata were provided uncurated, with the amount varying by source and participant.

Collaborating institutions collected whole blood in K2EDTA tubes following their own protocols. For TCRbeta analysis, collaborator samples were shipped as frozen whole blood, as isolated PBMCs, or as DNA extracted from either sample type. Trimming takes 7 bases from V and 10 bases from J, and the germline ends sit 18 bases apart. Via the germline V gene, CDR1 is SGHRS and CDR2 YFSETQ. From the cysteine up to the phenylalanine, the CDR3 has a length of 13 residues. CDR3 DNA is the only sequence kept; it has 39 bases, read in frame from the first base. The chain is assembled from TRBV5-1 and TRBJ2-1; tentative D gene TRBD1, with 7 bases matching. Specimen: peripheral blood. This clonotype was obtained from a woman aged 45-65 years in a cohort sampled during active COVID-19. The sequenced DNA is TGCGCCAGCGGCCGGGACCCAGGGGGGGAGCAGTTCTTC. Its coded protein is CASGRDPGGEQFF.